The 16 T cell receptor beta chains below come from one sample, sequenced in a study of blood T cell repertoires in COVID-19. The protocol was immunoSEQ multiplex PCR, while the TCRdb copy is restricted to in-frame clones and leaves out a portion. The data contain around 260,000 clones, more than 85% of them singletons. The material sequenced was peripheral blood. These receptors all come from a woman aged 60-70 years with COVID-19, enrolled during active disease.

The CDR3 loop is CASSLVSGRTGREQYF. The CDR3 DNA is TGTGCCAGCAGCTTAGTTTCCGGACGGACGGGGAGGGAGCAGTACTTC. The J gene is TRBJ2-7, the V gene TRBV7-8, with D possibly matching TRBD2 (6 bases). Germline CDR1 and CDR2: SGHVS and FQNEAQ. The CDR3 runs to 16 residues. V was cut by 1 base and J by 7 bases, with 20 bases left in between.

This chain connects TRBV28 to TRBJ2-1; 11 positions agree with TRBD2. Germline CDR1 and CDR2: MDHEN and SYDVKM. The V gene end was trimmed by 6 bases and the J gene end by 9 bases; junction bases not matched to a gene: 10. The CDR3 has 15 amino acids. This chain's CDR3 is CASRAGTSGSIEQFF. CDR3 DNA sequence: TGTGCCAGCAGAGCCGGGACTAGCGGTTCGATTGAGCAGTTCTTC.

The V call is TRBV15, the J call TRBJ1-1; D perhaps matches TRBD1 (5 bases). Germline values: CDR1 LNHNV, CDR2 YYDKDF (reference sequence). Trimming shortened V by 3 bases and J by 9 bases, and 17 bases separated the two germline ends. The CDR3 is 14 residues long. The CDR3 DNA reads TGTGCCACCAGCAGCGGGCTAGAGACAGCTAAAGCTTTCTTT. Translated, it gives CATSSGLETAKAFF.

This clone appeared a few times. CDR3 sequence (DNA): TGTGCCAGTAGTATCAGGCAGGGGGCATACGAGCAGTACTTC. It specifies CASSIRQGAYEQYF. V usage is TRBV19 and J usage is TRBJ2-7, with 8 nucleotides matching TRBD1. This CDR3 contains 14 residues. With V trimmed by 3 bases and J by 4 bases, 5 bases remained unmatched. The germline gives CDR1 LNHDA, CDR2 SQIVND (reference sequence). Looking up the rest from reference TRBV19 and TRBJ2-7 gives the full variable domain: DGGITQSPKYLFRKEGQNVTLSCEQNLNHDAMYWYRQDPGQGLRLIYYSQIVNDFQKGDIAEGYSVSREKKESFPLTVTSAQKNPTAFYLCASSIRQGAYEQYFGPGTRLTVT.

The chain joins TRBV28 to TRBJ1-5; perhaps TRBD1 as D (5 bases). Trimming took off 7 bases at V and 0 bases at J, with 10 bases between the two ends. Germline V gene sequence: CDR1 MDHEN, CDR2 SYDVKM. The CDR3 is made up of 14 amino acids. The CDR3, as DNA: TGTGCCAGCACTGACAGCCATAGCAATCAGCCCCAGCATTTT. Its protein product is CASTDSHSNQPQHF.

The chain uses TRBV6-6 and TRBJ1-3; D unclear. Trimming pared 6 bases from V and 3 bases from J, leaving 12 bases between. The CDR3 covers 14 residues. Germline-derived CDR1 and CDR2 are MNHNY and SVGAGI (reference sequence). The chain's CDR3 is CASRETADGNTIYF. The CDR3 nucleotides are TGTGCCAGCAGAGAAACGGCGGATGGAAACACCATATATTTT.

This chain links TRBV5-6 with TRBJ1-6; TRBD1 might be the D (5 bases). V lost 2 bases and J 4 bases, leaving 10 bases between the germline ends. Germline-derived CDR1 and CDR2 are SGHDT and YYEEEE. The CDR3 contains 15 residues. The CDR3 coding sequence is TGTGCCAGCAGCTTTTTCGACAGTTATAATTCACCCCTCCACTTT. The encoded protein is CASSFFDSYNSPLHF. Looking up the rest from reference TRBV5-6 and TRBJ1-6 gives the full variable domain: DAGVTQSPTHLIKTRGQQVTLRCSPKSGHDTVSWYQQALGQGPQFIFQYYEEEERQRGNFPDRFSGHQFPNYSSELNVNALLLGDSALYLCASSFFDSYNSPLHFGNGTRLTVT.

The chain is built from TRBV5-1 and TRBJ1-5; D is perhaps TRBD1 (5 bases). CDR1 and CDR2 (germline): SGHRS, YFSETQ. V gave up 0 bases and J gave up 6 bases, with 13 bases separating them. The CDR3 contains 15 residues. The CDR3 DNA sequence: TGCGCCAGCAGCTTGGCCCCAGGGAACGGTCAGCCCCAGCATTTT. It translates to CASSLAPGNGQPQHF.

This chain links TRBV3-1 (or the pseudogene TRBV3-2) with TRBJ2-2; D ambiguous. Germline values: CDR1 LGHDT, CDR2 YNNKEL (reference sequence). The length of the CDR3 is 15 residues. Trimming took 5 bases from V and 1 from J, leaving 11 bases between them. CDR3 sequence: CASSSPGGNTGELFF. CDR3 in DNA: TGTGCCAGCAGCTCCCCGGGTGGGAACACCGGGGAGCTGTTTTTT.

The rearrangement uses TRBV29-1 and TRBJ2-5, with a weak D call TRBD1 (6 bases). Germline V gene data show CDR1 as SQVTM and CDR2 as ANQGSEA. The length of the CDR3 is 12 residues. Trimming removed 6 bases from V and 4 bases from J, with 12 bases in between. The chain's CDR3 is CSVGDRIETQYF. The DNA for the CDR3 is TGCAGCGTGGGAGACAGGATAGAGACCCAGTACTTC.

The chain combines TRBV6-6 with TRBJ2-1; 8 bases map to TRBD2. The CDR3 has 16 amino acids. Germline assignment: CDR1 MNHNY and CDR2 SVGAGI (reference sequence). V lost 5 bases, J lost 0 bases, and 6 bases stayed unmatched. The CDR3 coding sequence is TGTGCCAGCAGTCGACTAGCGACCAGCTCCTACAATGAGCAGTTCTTC. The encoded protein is CASSRLATSSYNEQFF.

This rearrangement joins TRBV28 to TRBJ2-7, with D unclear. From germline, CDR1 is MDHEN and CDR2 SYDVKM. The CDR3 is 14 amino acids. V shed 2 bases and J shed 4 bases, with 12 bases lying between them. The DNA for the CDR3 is TGTGCCAGCAGTTTAGGGCCAGAAGGTTACGAGCAGTACTTC. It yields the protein CASSLGPEGYEQYF.

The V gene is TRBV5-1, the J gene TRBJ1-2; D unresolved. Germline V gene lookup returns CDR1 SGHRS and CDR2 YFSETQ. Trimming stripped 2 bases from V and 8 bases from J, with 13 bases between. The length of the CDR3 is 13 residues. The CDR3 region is CASSLESPMGYTF. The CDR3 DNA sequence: TGCGCCAGCAGCTTAGAGTCCCCAATGGGCTACACCTTC.

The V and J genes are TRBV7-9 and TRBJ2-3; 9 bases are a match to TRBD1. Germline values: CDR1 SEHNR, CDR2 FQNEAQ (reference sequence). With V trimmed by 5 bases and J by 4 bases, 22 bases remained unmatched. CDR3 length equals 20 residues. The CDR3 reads CASSRVRDRESYAFSDTQYF. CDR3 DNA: TGTGCCAGCAGCCGGGTCCGGGACAGGGAGTCTTACGCGTTCTCAGATACGCAGTATTTT.

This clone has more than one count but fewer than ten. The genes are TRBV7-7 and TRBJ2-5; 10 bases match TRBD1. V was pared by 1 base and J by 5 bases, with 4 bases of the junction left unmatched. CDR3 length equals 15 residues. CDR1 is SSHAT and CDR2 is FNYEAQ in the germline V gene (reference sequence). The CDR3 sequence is CASSLDGQGVETQYF. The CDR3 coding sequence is TGTGCCAGCAGCTTAGATGGACAGGGGGTGGAGACCCAGTACTTC.

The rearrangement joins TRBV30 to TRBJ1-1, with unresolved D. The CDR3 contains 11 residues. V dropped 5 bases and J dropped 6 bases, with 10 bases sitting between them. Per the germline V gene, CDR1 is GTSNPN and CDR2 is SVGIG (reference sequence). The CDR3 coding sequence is TGTGCCTGGGTTTTGGGCGCTGAAGCTTTCTTT. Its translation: CAWVLGAEAFF.